The rows below give T cell receptor beta chains drawn from one sample of a study of early T cells in non-severe SARS-CoV-2 infection. TCRdb reanalysed the 5' RACE reads using MiXCR and keeps one entry per CDR3 protein. The sample includes under 85,000 distinct CDR3 sequences, 5% of them seen just once. Sample: whole blood, taken at baseline. The receptors were gathered from an adult who was a healthcare worker with PCR-confirmed SARS-CoV-2 infection or an uninfected control (not recorded which). The CDR3 runs from the conserved cysteine through the conserved F or W. A D gene is named only where the DNA matches it firmly. Some rows have no size entry. The others give once, few or many, or a class for an expanded clone.

v_gene	d_gene	abundance	j_gene	CDR3nt	CDR3aa
TRBV18	.	.	TRBJ1-4	TGTGCCAGCTCACCAGTCGGAGAAACGAATGAAAAACTGTTTTTT	CASSPVGETNEKLFF
TRBV5-6	TRBD1	.	TRBJ2-7	TGTGCCAGCAGCGCCCGGGACAGGAGGCTCTACGAGCAGTACTTC	CASSARDRRLYEQYF
TRBV12-3/TRBV12-4	TRBD2	many	TRBJ2-1	TGTGCCAGCAGAACCTCACTAGCGGGGCGAGTCCATGAGCAGTTCTTC	CASRTSLAGRVHEQFF
TRBV20-1	.	many	TRBJ2-7	TGCAGTGCTAGAGAAAGCGGAAAACTCACCTACGAGCAGTACTTC	CSARESGKLTYEQYF
TRBV27	.	many	TRBJ2-3	TGTGCCAGCAGTTTCCCGGGACGAGATACGCAGTATTTT	CASSFPGRDTQYF
TRBV7-2	TRBD1	.	TRBJ2-3	TGTGCCAGCAGCGCTTGGGGCAGGGGGCTCGATACGCAGTATTTT	CASSAWGRGLDTQYF
TRBV24-1	.	many	TRBJ2-1	TGTGCCACCAGTGATTTGAACAGAGATGAGCAGTTCTTC	CATSDLNRDEQFF
TRBV9	.	.	TRBJ2-1	TGTGCCAGCAGCCCCCCCGGCCGATCCTACAATGAGCAGTTCTTC	CASSPPGRSYNEQFF
TRBV4-1	.	.	TRBJ2-6	TGCGCCAGCAGCCAAGAGGACTCTGGGGCCAACGTCCTGACTTTC	CASSQEDSGANVLTF
TRBV2	TRBD2	many	TRBJ2-7	TGTGCCAGCAGTGGACTAGCGGGGCCCTCCTACGAGCAGTACTTC	CASSGLAGPSYEQYF
TRBV12-3/TRBV12-4	.	many	TRBJ1-1	TGTGCCAGCAGTCCTCTCGAGGGGACTGAAGCTTTCTTT	CASSPLEGTEAFF
TRBV20-1	TRBD2	many	TRBJ2-1	TGCAGTGCTAGAACCCCGACTAGCGGGTCATACAATGAGCAGTTCTTC	CSARTPTSGSYNEQFF
TRBV27	TRBD2	many	TRBJ2-7	TGTGCCAGCAGTTCATTAACTAGCGGAGGACCTACCTACGAGCAGTACTTC	CASSSLTSGGPTYEQYF
TRBV11-2	.	many	TRBJ2-1	TGTGCCAGCAGCTTAGTGTCGGGCAACTACAATGAGCAGTTCTTC	CASSLVSGNYNEQFF
TRBV28	TRBD2	few	TRBJ2-7	TGTGCCAGCAGTTCGGGACTAGGCATCCACGAGCAGTACTTC	CASSSGLGIHEQYF
TRBV19	.	many	TRBJ2-3	TGTGCCAGTAGTATGTCGAGCAGGCATACGCAGTATTTT	CASSMSSRHTQYF
TRBV11-2	TRBD2	many	TRBJ2-1	TGTGCCAGCAGCTCTTTAACTAGCGGGAGGAGGAATGAGCAGTTCTTC	CASSSLTSGRRNEQFF
TRBV20-1	.	many	TRBJ2-2	TGCAGTGCTAGAGATGGGGGGCTCATCACCGGGGAGCTGTTTTTT	CSARDGGLITGELFF
TRBV9	TRBD1	many	TRBJ2-7	TGTGCCAGCAGCTCACGGGACAGGGGAGATTACGAGCAGTACTTC	CASSSRDRGDYEQYF
TRBV11-3	.	.	TRBJ1-1	TGTGCCAGCAGCTTAGAGCAGAACACTGAACCTTTCTTT	CASSLEQNTEPFF
TRBV19	TRBD1	few	TRBJ1-5	TGTGCCAGTAGTCGACGCCTCGGGACAGGGTTCAATCAGCCCCAGCATTTT	CASSRRLGTGFNQPQHF
TRBV18	TRBD2	many	TRBJ2-1	TGTGCCAGCTCCCCTAACTCGCCACTAGCGGGAGGGCCTGGTGAGCAGTTCTTC	CASSPNSPLAGGPGEQFF
TRBV10-3	.	many	TRBJ2-1	TGTGCCATCAGCGGGGACGAAAGTCGGGCCGTTCTGGGAGACTACAATGAGCAGTTCTTC	CAISGDESRAVLGDYNEQFF
TRBV28	.	.	TRBJ2-7	TGTGCCACCCGGGACGGGCCCAACGAGCAGTACTTC	CATRDGPNEQYF
TRBV7-7	TRBD2	many	TRBJ2-2	TGTGCCAGCAGCCGGGGACTAGCGGGAACCTCCGGGGAGCTGTTTTTT	CASSRGLAGTSGELFF
TRBV9	TRBD1	many	TRBJ1-1	TGTGCCAGCAGCCCCACGGACAGGGCTGGGTCTGAAGCTTTCTTT	CASSPTDRAGSEAFF
TRBV28	.	many	TRBJ1-1	TGTGCCAGCAGTTCCGAGGAGAACACTGAAGCTTTCTTT	CASSSEENTEAFF